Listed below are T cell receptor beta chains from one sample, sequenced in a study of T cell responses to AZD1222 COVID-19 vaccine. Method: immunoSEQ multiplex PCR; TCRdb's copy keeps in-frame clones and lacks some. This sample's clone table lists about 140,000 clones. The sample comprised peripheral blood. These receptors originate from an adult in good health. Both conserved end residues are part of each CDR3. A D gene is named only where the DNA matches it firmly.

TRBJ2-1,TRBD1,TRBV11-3,TGTGCCAGCAGCTTAAGGACAGGGGGAAGGGTTGAGCAGTTCTTC,CASSLRTGGRVEQFF
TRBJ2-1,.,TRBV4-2,TGTGCCAGCAGCCAACGCTCCTACGACACAATACCCACTCCCGAGCAGTTCTTC,CASSQRSYDTIPTPEQFF
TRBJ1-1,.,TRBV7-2,TGTGCCAGCAGCTTAGTAGGCAGCACGAACACTGAAGCTTTCTTT,CASSLVGSTNTEAFF
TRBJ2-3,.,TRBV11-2,TGTGCCAGCAGCTTATGGGTAAACACAGATACGCAGTATTTT,CASSLWVNTDTQYF
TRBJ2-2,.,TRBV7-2,TGTGCCAGCAGCTTAGCGCCGGGGGCCGGGGAGCTGTTTTTT,CASSLAPGAGELFF
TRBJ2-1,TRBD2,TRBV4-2,TGTGCCAGCAGCCAAGGTGGAACTAGCGGCAACAATGAGCAGTTCTTC,CASSQGGTSGNNEQFF
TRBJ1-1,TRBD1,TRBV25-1,TGTGCCAGCAGCCAGAGACAGGGGGGCACTGAAGCTTTCTTT,CASSQRQGGTEAFF
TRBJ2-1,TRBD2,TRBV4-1,TGCGCCAGCAGCCATGGGACTACCCCCTACAATGAGCAGTTCTTC,CASSHGTTPYNEQFF
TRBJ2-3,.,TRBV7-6,TGTGCCAGCAGCTTACGTCCGGGATTGACATCCTCCACAGATACGCAGTATTTT,CASSLRPGLTSSTDTQYF
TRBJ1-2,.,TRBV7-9,TGTGCCAGCAGCTCGGGGTACTATGGCTACACCTTC,CASSSGYYGYTF
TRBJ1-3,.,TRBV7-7,TGTGCCAGCAGCTTGGGGGGCGCTGGAAACACCATATATTTT,CASSLGGAGNTIYF
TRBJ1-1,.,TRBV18,TGTGCCAGCTCAAATCTGGACGCGAACACTGAAGCTTTCTTT,CASSNLDANTEAFF
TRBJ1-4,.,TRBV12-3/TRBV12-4,TGTGCCAGCAGTTTCTCCGGGGGCGAAAAACTGTTTTTT,CASSFSGGEKLFF
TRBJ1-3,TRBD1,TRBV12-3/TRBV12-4,TGCGGGACAGGGATCGGAAACACCATATATTTT,CGTGIGNTIYF
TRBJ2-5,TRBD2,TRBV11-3,TGTGCCAGCAGCCTCGGGGGGGCTCAAGAGACCCAGTACTTC,CASSLGGAQETQYF
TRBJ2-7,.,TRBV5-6,TGTGCCAGCACTAGGGCTACCTACGAGCAGTACTTC,CASTRATYEQYF
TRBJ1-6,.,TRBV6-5,TGTGCCAGCAGCTCCGTCGGGGGGTACAGGGCCCTCCACTTT,CASSSVGGYRALHF
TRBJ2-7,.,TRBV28,TGTGCCAGCAGCAGTACAGGATCCTCCTACGAGCAGTACTTC,CASSSTGSSYEQYF
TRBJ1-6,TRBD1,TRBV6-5,TGTGCCAGCAGAATCCCACAGGGGATAAATTCACCCCTCCACTTT,CASRIPQGINSPLHF
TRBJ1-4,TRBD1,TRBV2,TGTGCCAGCAGTGCCGGGACAGGGGGTGAAAAACTGTTTTTT,CASSAGTGGEKLFF
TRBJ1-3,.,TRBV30,TGTGCCTGGAGTCAGGGCGGGGACACCATATATTTT,CAWSQGGDTIYF
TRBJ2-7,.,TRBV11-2,TGTGCCAGCAGCTCCCCGGGACAAGCCTACGAGCAGTACTTC,CASSSPGQAYEQYF